These 7 T cell receptor beta chains came from one sample sequenced in a study of technical replicates of blood from four donors. Repertoires were generated with immunoSEQ multiplex PCR, while TCRdb's copy carries only in-frame clones and drops some. The data hold tens of thousands of clones, with 96% observed a single time. Sequenced sample: T cells isolated from PBMCs. Source of these receptors: a human donor in good health.

The chain combines TRBV5-1 with TRBJ2-3; TRBD2 might be the D (6 bases). Germline-derived CDR1 and CDR2 are SGHRS and YFSETQ. CDR3 length equals 13 residues. Trimming took 0 bases from V and 11 from J, leaving 13 bases between them. CDR3 in amino acids: CASSLETRERQYF. CDR3 coding DNA: TGCGCCAGCAGCTTGGAGACTCGGGAGAGGCAGTATTTT.

V and J are TRBV4-1 and TRBJ1-1; D perhaps matches TRBD1 (5 bases). The CDR3 sequence is 15 residues long. Germline V CDR1 and CDR2: MGHRA, YSYEKL. Between the trimmed V and J ends, which lost 2 bases and 6 bases, there was a span of 16 bases. The CDR3 DNA follows: TGCGCCAGCAGCCAAACCCGGGGGGAACGGGCTGAAGCTTTCTTT. It translates to CASSQTRGERAEAFF.

The V call is TRBV27, the J call TRBJ1-2; possibly TRBD1 for D (5 bases). V shed 3 bases and J shed 7 bases, with 12 bases lying between them. This CDR3 region has 13 residues. Germline CDR1 reads MNHEY; CDR2 reads SMNVEV (reference sequence). The CDR3 DNA reads as TGTGCCAGCAGTTTTTCGGGGGTTGGTGGCTACACCTTC. It is translated as CASSFSGVGGYTF.

This chain joins TRBV2 and TRBJ1-1; the D is unclear. This CDR3 is built from 15 residues. V was shortened by 5 bases and J by 0 bases, with 13 bases between the two germline ends. The germline V gene has CDR1 SNHLY and CDR2 FYNNEI. In nucleotides, the CDR3 is TGTGCCAGCAGTTTCCGGGAGAGGGTGAACACTGAAGCTTTCTTT. Its protein product is CASSFRERVNTEAFF.

The rearrangement links TRBV14 to TRBJ2-7; the match to TRBD2 covers 10 bases. After removal of 5 bases from V and 4 bases from J, the junction contained 5 bases not matched to a gene. This CDR3 has 14 residues. Per germline, CDR1 SGHDN and CDR2 FVKESK. CDR3 nucleotide sequence: TGTGCCAGCAGCGAGGGACTAGCGATATACGAGCAGTACTTC. It yields the protein CASSEGLAIYEQYF.

This chain links TRBV7-8 with TRBJ2-7, with TRBD2 matching over 8 bases. The V segment lost 1 base and the J segment 2 bases; nucleotides outside the gene matches: 4. CDR1 SGHVS and CDR2 FQNEAQ come from the germline V gene. The CDR3 runs 15 residues. The CDR3 nucleotides are TGTGCCAGCAGCTTAGTACGCGGGAGGACCTACGAGCAGTACTTC. This codes for CASSLVRGRTYEQYF. Together with reference TRBV7-8 and TRBJ2-7, the CDR3 gives the full variable domain: GAGVSQSPRYKVAKRGQDVALRCDPISGHVSLFWYQQALGQGPEFLTYFQNEAQLDKSGLPSDRFFAERPEGSVSTLKIQRTQQEDSAVYLCASSLVRGRTYEQYFGPGTRLTVT.

Here the CDR3 DNA reads TGTGCCAGCAGCTCTAGCGGGAGGGGATACAATGAGCAGTTCTTC. Residues: CASSSSGRGYNEQFF. The chain has TRBV9 and TRBJ2-1, with 12 bases that match TRBD2. Germline values: CDR1 SGDLS, CDR2 YYNGEE. The ends lost 4 bases at V and 4 bases at J; junction bases unmatched: 3. The CDR3 covers 15 residues.